This entry describes one T cell receptor beta chain. Antigen unknown. V was clipped by 3 bases and J by 2 bases; unmatched bases: 3. CDR3 length equals 15 residues. CDR1 and CDR2 (germline): SGHTA, FQGNSA. This entry is derived from a study of cytomegalovirus exposure and HLA in healthy donors. Unrecorded immune exposures were likely, despite nominal health at sampling. Whole-study results and caveats: The study put under 200 TCR beta chains on its list as cytomegalovirus-associated. As a later analysis revealed, the rate of TCR association differed by HLA locus, with DRB1 most and HLA-C fewest. HLA-A and HLA-B allele assignments for most subjects were reportedly predicted accurately using TCR beta sequences.

PCR used 60 Vbeta primers and 13 Jbeta primers. Method: immunoSEQ multiplex PCR; TCRdb's copy keeps in-frame clones and lacks some. The sample has 98,000 or so clones; 78% are singletons. Specimen: PBMCs. The source of this sequence is a woman in her forties in good health and CMV-seronegative. The chain combines TRBV7-2 with TRBJ2-1; 8 bases line up with TRBD1. The CDR3 nucleotides are TGTGCCAGCAGCTTGGACAGGGCCCCCTACAATGAGCAGTTCTTC. Amino acids: CASSLDRAPYNEQFF. Based on the CDR3 plus reference TRBV7-2 and TRBJ2-1, the full variable domain is GAGVSQSPSNKVTEKGKDVELRCDPISGHTALYWYRQSLGQGLEFLIYFQGNSAPDKSGLPSDRFSAERTGGSVSTLTIQRTQQEDSAVYLCASSLDRAPYNEQFFGPGTRLTVL.